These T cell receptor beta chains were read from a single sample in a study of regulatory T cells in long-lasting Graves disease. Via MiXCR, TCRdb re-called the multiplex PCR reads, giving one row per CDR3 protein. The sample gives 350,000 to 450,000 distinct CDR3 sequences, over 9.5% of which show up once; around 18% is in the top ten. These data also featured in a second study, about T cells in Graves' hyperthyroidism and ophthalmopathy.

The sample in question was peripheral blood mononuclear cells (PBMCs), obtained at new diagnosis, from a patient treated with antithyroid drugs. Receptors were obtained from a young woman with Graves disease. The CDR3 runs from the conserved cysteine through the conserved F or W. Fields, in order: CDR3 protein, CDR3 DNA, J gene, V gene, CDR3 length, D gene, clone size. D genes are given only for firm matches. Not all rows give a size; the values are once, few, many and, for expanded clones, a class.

CDR3: CASINQSANYEQYF
DNA: TGTGCCAGCATTAACCAGAGCGCTAACTACGAGCAGTACTTC
J: TRBJ2-7
V: TRBV7-9
length: 14
D: NA
size: NA

CDR3: CASSSPRQAVEAFF
DNA: TGTGCCAGCAGTTCACCTCGGCAGGCCGTAGAAGCTTTCTTT
J: TRBJ1-1
V: TRBV28
length: 14
D: NA
size: many

CDR3: CASSFQPFTYNEQFF
DNA: TGTGCCAGCAGCTTTCAACCGTTTACCTACAATGAGCAGTTCTTC
J: TRBJ2-1
V: TRBV14
length: 15
D: NA
size: NA

CDR3: CASSPERESYYGYTF
DNA: TGTGCCAGCAGCCCCGAACGAGAGTCTTACTATGGCTACACCTTC
J: TRBJ1-2
V: TRBV7-2
length: 15
D: NA
size: many

CDR3: CASRRLGSGANVLTF
DNA: TGTGCCAGCAGAAGACTGGGCTCTGGGGCCAACGTCCTGACTTTC
J: TRBJ2-6
V: TRBV7-6
length: 15
D: NA
size: many

CDR3: CSASGGRGLNEQFF
DNA: TGCAGTGCTAGCGGGGGCAGGGGGCTCAATGAGCAGTTCTTC
J: TRBJ2-1
V: TRBV20-1
length: 14
D: TRBD1
size: many

CDR3: CASSEGGADSYEQYF
DNA: TGCGCCAGCAGTGAGGGTGGGGCAGACTCCTACGAGCAGTACTTC
J: TRBJ2-7
V: TRBV10-1
length: 15
D: NA
size: NA

CDR3: CASSEQVGAPRNIQYF
DNA: TGTGCCAGCAGTGAACAGGTGGGGGCCCCTCGGAACATTCAGTACTTC
J: TRBJ2-4
V: TRBV2
length: 16
D: NA
size: many

CDR3: CSARGQGPSYEQYF
DNA: TGCAGCGCACGCGGACAGGGACCATCCTACGAGCAGTACTTC
J: TRBJ2-7
V: TRBV29-1
length: 14
D: TRBD1
size: many

CDR3: CSASPPSGPYEQYF
DNA: TGCAGTGCTAGTCCTCCTTCAGGCCCCTACGAGCAGTACTTC
J: TRBJ2-7
V: TRBV20-1
length: 14
D: NA
size: NA

CDR3: CASSSSGVRRRQETQYF
DNA: TGTGCCAGCTCATCTTCAGGGGTACGACGGCGCCAAGAGACCCAGTACTTC
J: TRBJ2-5
V: TRBV18
length: 17
D: NA
size: many

CDR3: CASSPPPGGPEFF
DNA: TGTGCCAGCAGCCCCCCCCCCGGGGGGCCGGAGTTCTTC
J: TRBJ2-1
V: TRBV7-2
length: 13
D: NA
size: NA

CDR3: CASSYLWADTQYF
DNA: TGTGCCAGCAGTTACTTGTGGGCGGATACGCAGTATTTT
J: TRBJ2-3
V: TRBV6-2/TRBV6-3
length: 13
D: NA
size: many

CDR3: CSATPPGLVASDYNEQFF
DNA: TGCAGTGCTACACCCCCGGGATTGGTAGCAAGCGACTACAATGAGCAGTTCTTC
J: TRBJ2-1
V: TRBV20-1
length: 18
D: NA
size: many

CDR3: CASSSHDSGLALSYEQYF
DNA: TGTGCCAGCAGTTCCCACGACTCGGGACTAGCGCTATCCTACGAGCAGTACTTC
J: TRBJ2-7
V: TRBV12-3/TRBV12-4
length: 18
D: TRBD2
size: many

CDR3: CSARGTSGSLYEQYF
DNA: TGCAGTGCTAGAGGGACTAGCGGGAGTCTTTACGAGCAGTACTTC
J: TRBJ2-7
V: TRBV20-1
length: 15
D: TRBD2
size: few